This TCR beta chain came from a study of OX40 agonist ivuxolimab in advanced cancers. Study summary: Patients with hepatocellular carcinoma, melanoma, renal cell or head and neck cancer made up the dose-escalation patients. Overall study results and limits: Clones of CD4+ and CD8+ blood T cells grew by week 6 at doses of 0.1 to 3.0 mg/kg. Still undetermined is the antigen specificity of the expanded peripheral T cells.

V gave up 0 bases and J gave up 3 bases, with 9 bases separating them. Germline loops: CDR1 SGHVS, CDR2 FNYEAQ. CDR3 size: 16 residues. Autoimmune disease history or systemic immunosuppression disqualified patients. Using immunoSEQ multiplex PCR, the repertoire was profiled, and TCRdb retains in-frame clones only, with some absent. The table lists tens of thousands of clones, around 80% of them singletons. Only one count was recorded for this clone. Its specificity is not known. The TCR sequence derives from an adult with an advanced solid tumor such as melanoma, head and neck, liver or kidney cancer. This chain joins TRBV7-6 and TRBJ1-6; D is unclear. The source was CD4+ or CD8+ T cells sorted from blood, collected in a trial of the OX40 agonist ivuxolimab. In nucleotides, the CDR3 is TGTGCCAGCAGCTTAGCTCCCACAAGCTATAATTCACCCCTCCACTTT. Amino acids: CASSLAPTSYNSPLHF. The variable domain in full, completed from reference TRBV7-6 and TRBJ1-6, reads GAGVSQSPRYKVTKRGQDVALRCDPISGHVSLYWYRQALGQGPEFLTYFNYEAQQDKSGLPNDRFSAERPEGSISTLTIQRTEQRDSAMYRCASSLAPTSYNSPLHFGNGTRLTVT.